This passage covers 25 T cell receptor beta chains from one sample sequenced in a study of T and B cells in COVID-19 patients. Blood genomic DNA input for TRB amplification was about 250-550 ng. TRB rearrangements were amplified by multiplex PCR with BIOMED2 TRB-A/B primers. A single record per CDR3 protein comes from TCRdb applying MiXCR to the multiplex PCR reads. Here the sample spans 4,500 to 5,000 distinct CDR3 sequences, 33% being singletons. Sequencing was done on a sample of blood. Receptor source: a human donor who had recovered from COVID-19.

The chain links TRBV5-6 to TRBJ2-7; 10 nucleotides line up with TRBD1. Germline assignment: CDR1 SGHDT and CDR2 YYEEEE. There are 14 residues in the CDR3. The V gene end was trimmed by 2 bases and the J gene end by 6 bases; junction bases not matched to a gene: 5. CDR3 in amino acids: CASSFRQGAGEQYF. For the CDR3, the DNA is TGTGCCAGCAGCTTCAGACAGGGGGCTGGCGAGCAGTACTTC.

Relative to its sample, this clonotype is medium-sized (0.01 to 0.1%). This chain joins TRBV30 and TRBJ1-2, with a possible D match to TRBD1 (5 bases). This CDR3 is built from 11 residues. Looked up from germline, CDR1 is GTSNPN and CDR2 is SVGIG (reference sequence). The V end was cut by 2 bases, the J end by 8 bases, with 9 bases between. The DNA for the CDR3 is TGTGCCTGGAGTTACGGGGACGGCTACACCTTC. Protein product: CAWSYGDGYTF.

Judged by abundance, this clonotype is medium-sized. This rearrangement joins TRBV27 to TRBJ2-3, with TRBD1 as a possible D gene (6 bases). Trimming stripped 2 bases from V and 6 bases from J, with 12 bases between. Germline V gene sequence: CDR1 MNHEY, CDR2 SMNVEV (reference sequence). CDR3 length: 14 residues. CDR3 residues: CASSLGGGRDTQYF. Here the CDR3 DNA reads TGTGCCAGCAGTTTAGGTGGGGGCAGGGATACGCAGTATTTT.

This sequence joins TRBV19 and TRBJ2-1; 11 bases fit TRBD2. Germline CDR1 is LNHDA and CDR2 is SQIVND (reference sequence). The length of the CDR3 is 15 residues. The J segment lost 3 bases and the V segment lost 4 bases, leaving 2 bases of the junction unmatched. As DNA, the CDR3 is TGTGCCAGTAGTACGACTAGCGGGGACTACAATGAGCAGTTCTTC. Amino acid sequence: CASSTTSGDYNEQFF.

This clonotype appeared a single time. The genes are TRBV28 and TRBJ2-1, with D possibly being TRBD2 (6 bases). The CDR3 length is 14 residues. Looked up from germline, CDR1 is MDHEN and CDR2 is SYDVKM. Trimming removed 2 bases from V and 4 bases from J, with 9 bases in between. The CDR3 DNA reads as TGTGCCAGCAGTTTAGTAGCGGATTACAATGAGCAGTTCTTC. Its translation: CASSLVADYNEQFF.

This clonotype was picked up a small number of times. The genes are TRBV18 and TRBJ2-5; tentatively, D is TRBD1 (6 bases). The CDR3 length is 14 residues. Germline V gene lookup returns CDR1 KGHSH and CDR2 LQKENI. Trimming took 0 bases from V and 3 from J, leaving 8 bases between them. Here the CDR3 DNA reads TGTGCCAGCTCACCACCGGCAGGGGAAGAGACCCAGTACTTC. Its translation is CASSPPAGEETQYF.

This chain uses TRBV5-6 with TRBJ2-1; 9 positions agree with TRBD1. The J segment lost 4 bases and the V segment lost 4 bases, leaving 9 bases of the junction unmatched. The CDR3 is 16 residues long. Germline lookup yields CDR1 SGHDT and CDR2 YYEEEE. CDR3 protein: CASSLKTGGSYNEQFF. The CDR3 DNA is TGTGCCAGCAGCCTGAAGACAGGGGGGTCTTACAATGAGCAGTTCTTC.

V is TRBV27 and J is TRBJ1-4, with a possible D match to TRBD1 (5 bases). The CDR3 contains 15 residues. Germline V gives CDR1 MNHEY, CDR2 SMNVEV (reference sequence). Trimming shortened V by 2 bases and J by 3 bases, and 10 bases separated the two germline ends. CDR3 sequence (DNA): TGTGCCAGCAGTTTAATGGGGCCGCCTAATGAAAAACTGTTTTTT. It codes for CASSLMGPPNEKLFF.

Turning to this clonotype: With a much larger clone just one base away, this may be a read error. This chain joins TRBV6-1 and TRBJ2-7; TRBD2 might be the D (6 bases). Germline CDR1 and CDR2: MNHNS and SASEGT. This CDR3 contains 16 residues. Trimming shortened V by 1 base and J by 1 base, and 14 bases separated the two germline ends. The DNA of the CDR3 is TGTGCCAGCAGTGAAGGATCGGGAGCCGGATCCTACGAGCAGTACTTC. Protein product: CASSEGSGAGSYEQYF.

V and J are TRBV19 and TRBJ1-4; 7 bases agree with TRBD1. Germline CDR1 LNHDA, CDR2 SQIVND (reference sequence). There are 13 residues in the CDR3. V lost 10 bases and J lost 8; bases outside the gene matches: 10. CDR3 DNA sequence: TGTGCCACCGCAGACAGGGCGAGGGAAAAACTGTTTTTT. Residues: CATADRAREKLFF. Full variable domain (missing parts from reference TRBV19 and TRBJ1-4): DGGITQSPKYLFRKEGQNVTLSCEQNLNHDAMYWYRQDPGQGLRLIYYSQIVNDFQKGDIAEGYSVSREKKESFPLTVTSAQKNPTAFYLCATADRAREKLFFGSGTQLSVL.

This clonotype came up a few times. This chain joins TRBV6-2 or TRBV6-3 and TRBJ2-1, with a possible D match to TRBD2 (5 bases). The CDR3 sequence is 15 residues long. Germline CDR1 and CDR2: MNHEY and SVGEGT. The V gene lost 0 bases and the J gene lost 7 bases, with 13 bases spanning the gap. CDR3 sequence: CASSYSTAGGNEQFF. The DNA of the CDR3 is TGTGCCAGCAGTTACTCTACAGCCGGCGGGAATGAGCAGTTCTTC.

A note on this clonotype: Mismatch with germline at one junction end may stem from a read error. The chain carries TRBV7-6 and TRBJ2-7; no clear D. Germline loops: CDR1 SGHVS, CDR2 FNYEAQ. This CDR3 comprises 12 residues. The CDR3 region has the DNA TGTGCCAGCAGCCCCAGCTCCTACGAGCATTACTTC. Translating it yields CASSPSSYEHYF.

This clonotype was detected a few times. This chain joins TRBV6-5 and TRBJ1-3, with D uncertain. Germline loops: CDR1 MNHEY, CDR2 SVGAGI. CDR3 length: 14 residues. V was pared by 5 bases and J by 0 bases, with 8 bases between. CDR3 coding DNA: TGTGCCAGCAGTCTCCAAGGCTCTGGAAACACCATATATTTT. It encodes CASSLQGSGNTIYF.

For this clonotype: This may arise from a read error, as a much more abundant clone is one base away. The rearrangement links TRBV30 to TRBJ2-1; D is possibly TRBD2 (6 bases). This CDR3 region has 11 residues. V was pared by 5 bases and J by 6 bases, with 8 bases between. Germline V lookup: CDR1 GTSNPN, CDR2 SVGIG (reference sequence). In DNA, the CDR3 is TGTGCCTGGGACGGGGGCAATGAGCAGTTCTTC. Its protein product is CAWDGGNEQFF.

The V gene is TRBV5-1, the J gene TRBJ1-2; D is unresolved. V lost 2 bases to trimming and J lost 4 bases, with 12 bases between them. CDR3 size: 14 residues. CDR1 and CDR2 (germline): SGHRS, YFSETQ. The chain's CDR3 is CASSFGLLLYGYTF. The CDR3 nucleotides read TGCGCCAGCAGCTTTGGGCTGCTTCTCTATGGCTACACCTTC. Full variable domain (rest looked up from reference TRBV5-1 and TRBJ1-2): KAGVTQTPRYLIKTRGQQVTLSCSPISGHRSVSWYQQTPGQGLQFLFEYFSETQRNKGNFPGRFSGRQFSNSRSEMNVSTLELGDSALYLCASSFGLLLYGYTFGSGTRLTVV.

Concerning this clonotype: One end of the junction is discordant with germline, which a read error may explain. This chain links TRBV11-1 with TRBJ2-3; D call uncertain. Germline-derived CDR1 and CDR2 are SGHAT and FQDESV (reference sequence). The length of the CDR3 is 18 residues. CDR3 bases: TGTGCCAGCAGCCCCCACCTGCACACTAACGGTAGCACAGATACGCGGTATTTT. Translated, it gives CASSPHLHTNGSTDTRYF.

This clonotype has just a few counts. The gene calls are TRBV5-4 and TRBJ2-1, with TRBD2 identical over 7 bases. The V segment lost 3 bases and the J segment 4 bases; nucleotides outside the gene matches: 13. Germline V lookup: CDR1 SGHNT, CDR2 YYREEE (reference sequence). This CDR3 comprises 17 residues. The CDR3 DNA is TGTGCCAGCAGCTGGGAGGGTAGTCGGGGACTATACAATGAGCAGTTCTTC. This codes for CASSWEGSRGLYNEQFF.

CDR3 protein: CASSERDNTEAFF. The CDR3 bases are TGTGCCAGCAGTGAAAGAGACAACACTGAAGCTTTCTTT. The rearrangement uses TRBV6-5 and TRBJ1-1; unclear D gene. The CDR3 runs to 13 residues. The V gene lost 5 bases and the J gene lost 2 bases, with 9 bases spanning the gap. The germline V gene has CDR1 MNHEY and CDR2 SVGAGI.

This clonotype is medium-sized (0.01 to 0.1%). The CDR3 here is CASRTPGWDSTGELFF. The DNA for the CDR3 is TGTGCCAGTCGCACCCCCGGGTGGGACAGCACCGGGGAGCTGTTTTTT. The V call is TRBV19, the J call TRBJ2-2, with 7 bases fitting TRBD1. V lost 8 bases and J lost 4; bases outside the gene matches: 13. Looked up from germline, CDR1 is LNHDA and CDR2 is SQIVND (reference sequence). The CDR3 contains 16 residues. The full variable domain, rest sourced from reference TRBV19 and TRBJ2-2, is DGGITQSPKYLFRKEGQNVTLSCEQNLNHDAMYWYRQDPGQGLRLIYYSQIVNDFQKGDIAEGYSVSREKKESFPLTVTSAQKNPTAFYLCASRTPGWDSTGELFFGEGSRLTVL.

A few counts support this clonotype. The V gene is TRBV6-6, the J gene TRBJ2-1, with a tentative D call TRBD2 (5 bases). CDR3 size: 16 residues. The germline CDR1 and CDR2 sequences are MNHNY and SVGAGI (reference sequence). V shed 5 bases and J shed 0 bases, with 14 bases lying between them. CDR3 amino acids: CASSPYMGSSYNEQFF. CDR3 nucleotides: TGTGCCAGCAGTCCATACATGGGGAGCTCCTACAATGAGCAGTTCTTC.

The rearrangement links TRBV5-1 to TRBJ2-3, with D perhaps TRBD2 (6 bases). Deletions cut 5 bases from V and 3 bases from J, with 16 bases between. Germline CDR1 and CDR2: SGHRS and YFSETQ. There are 15 residues in the CDR3. The CDR3 is CASSRAGRPTDTQYF. The CDR3 DNA reads TGCGCCAGCAGTCGGGCCGGGAGACCGACAGATACGCAGTATTTT.

The chain uses TRBV19 and TRBJ2-1, with TRBD2 matching 11 bases. V was pared by 5 bases and J by 9 bases, with 12 bases of the junction left unmatched. This CDR3 comprises 16 residues. Germline V CDR1 and CDR2: LNHDA, SQIVND (reference sequence). The CDR3 sequence is CASSPIAGGPRFEQFF. The CDR3 coding sequence is TGTGCCAGTAGTCCCATAGCGGGAGGGCCTAGGTTTGAGCAGTTCTTC.

The chain has TRBV20-1 and TRBJ1-3; D is undetermined. The V gene's germline CDR1 is DFQATT and CDR2 SNEGSKA (reference sequence). The CDR3 is 14 residues long. V lost 3 bases to trimming and J lost 2 bases, with 11 bases between them. Here the CDR3 DNA reads TGCAGTGCTAGTAGCCGCGGGCCTGGAAACACCATATATTTT. Translating gives CSASSRGPGNTIYF.

This clonotype is deemed large. The rearrangement links TRBV19 to TRBJ2-1, with 11 bases lining up with TRBD2. This CDR3 is 15 amino acids long. Trimming removed 5 bases from V and 3 bases from J; junction bases left unmatched: 3. The V gene's germline CDR1 is LNHDA and CDR2 SQIVND (reference sequence). The CDR3 is CASSLTSGDYNEQFF. The CDR3 DNA sequence: TGTGCCAGTAGTTTGACTAGCGGGGACTACAATGAGCAGTTCTTC.

This clonotype came up a few times. The V and J genes are TRBV29-1 and TRBJ2-3; 13 bases are a match to TRBD2. Germline CDR1 SQVTM, CDR2 ANQGSEA. V shed 6 bases, J shed 4 bases, and the junction held 10 bases outside the gene matches. There are 16 residues in the CDR3. CDR3 loop: CSVPRTSGSLSDTQYF. Here the CDR3 DNA reads TGCAGCGTCCCCCGGACTAGCGGGAGTTTATCAGATACGCAGTATTTT.